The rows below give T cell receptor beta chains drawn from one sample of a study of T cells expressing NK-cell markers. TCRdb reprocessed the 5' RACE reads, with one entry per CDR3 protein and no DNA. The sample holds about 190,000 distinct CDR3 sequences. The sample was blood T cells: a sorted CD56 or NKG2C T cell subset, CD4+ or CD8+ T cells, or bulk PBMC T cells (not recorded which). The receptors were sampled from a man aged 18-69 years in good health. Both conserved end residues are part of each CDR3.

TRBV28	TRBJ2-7	CASSRDPGGEQYF
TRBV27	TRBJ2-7	CASSIRDGNSYEQYF
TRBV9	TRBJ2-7	CASSGDWRNYEQYF
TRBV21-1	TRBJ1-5	CASSKRPGTGDNQPQHF
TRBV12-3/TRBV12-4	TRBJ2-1	CASSFPRTDFTYYNEQFF
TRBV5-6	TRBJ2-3	CASSLVRVDTDTQYF
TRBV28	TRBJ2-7	CASSTLGYEQYF
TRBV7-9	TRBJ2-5	CASSSEGGRAAETQYF
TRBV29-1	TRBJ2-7	CSVTGEAEQYF
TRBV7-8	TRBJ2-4	CASSKDSPGPRDLAKNIQYF
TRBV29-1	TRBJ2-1	CSAHGGVFFNEQFF
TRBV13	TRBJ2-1	CASSKGGGEQFF
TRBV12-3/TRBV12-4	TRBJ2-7	CASSLTTGLGGEQYF
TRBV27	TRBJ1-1	CASSLRATGTEAFF
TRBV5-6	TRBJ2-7	CASSLGTPLPEQYF
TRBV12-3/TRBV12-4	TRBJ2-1	CASRLKTFLDSYNEQFF
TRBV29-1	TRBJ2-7	CSASGLTLHEQYF
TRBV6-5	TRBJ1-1	CASSYSVAAGVTEAFF
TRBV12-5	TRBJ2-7	CASGLVYLSYEQYF
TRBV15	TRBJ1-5	CATSREGLNSNQPQHF
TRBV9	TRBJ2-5	CASSILPGPGETQYF
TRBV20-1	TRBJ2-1	CSARATHRSSSYNEQFF
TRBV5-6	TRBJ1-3	CASSPGGFGNTIYF
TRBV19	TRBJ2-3	CASGRTSTDTQYF
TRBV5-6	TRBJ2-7	CASSFSGDYEQYF
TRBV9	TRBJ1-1	CASSPGTGIVGGTEAFF